This TCR beta chain originates from a study of molecular identifiers for immune sequencing clone quantification. Study-wide results and caveats: A single cell's spiked Jurkat TCR RNA was reportedly detectable among 900,000 to 1,000,000 naive cells. Over 97% of effector molecules, but under 1% in naive cells, were held by clones with more than 20 RNA copies.

Listed TCR primers, together with previously described methods, were used for the bulk TCR libraries. TCRdb recomputed calls from the PCR reads with MiXCR, one row per CDR3 protein. The sample holds tens of thousands of distinct CDR3 sequences, roughly a fifth seen once. For naive CD8 T cells, sorting used the CD8+CD4-CCR7+CD45RA+ phenotype. This clonotype was detected only a few times. Its antigen is currently unknown. Trimming left V 4 bases short and J 2 bases short, with 14 bases between. The V gene's germline CDR1 is LGHDT and CDR2 YNNKEL (reference sequence). This CDR3 is built from 15 residues. The clonotype comes from a human donor in good health. Some libraries in this study had Jurkat cell RNA spiked in. The sequencing sample was made of naive CD8+ T cells from blood, with Jurkat cell RNA spiked in. The subset: FACS-sorted CD8+CD4-CCR7+CD45RA+ naive T cells. The chain recombines TRBV3-1 with TRBJ1-2; perhaps TRBD1 as D (6 bases). Written as DNA, the CDR3 is TGTGCCAGCAGCCGCACAGGGTTTGAAAACTATGGCTACACCTTC. This encodes CASSRTGFENYGYTF.